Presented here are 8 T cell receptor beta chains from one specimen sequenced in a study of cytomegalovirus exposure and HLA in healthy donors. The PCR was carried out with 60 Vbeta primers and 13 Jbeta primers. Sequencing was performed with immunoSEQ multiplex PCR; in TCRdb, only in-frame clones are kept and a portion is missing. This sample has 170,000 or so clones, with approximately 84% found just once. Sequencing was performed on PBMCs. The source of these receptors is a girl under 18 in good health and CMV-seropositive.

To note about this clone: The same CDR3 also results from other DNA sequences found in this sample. The CDR3: CASSFTGTNEKLFF. The CDR3 DNA reads as TGCGCCAGCAGCTTTACAGGGACTAATGAAAAACTGTTTTTT. The chain uses TRBV5-1 and TRBJ1-4; TRBD1 is a possible D gene (6 bases). Trimming stripped 2 bases from V and 2 bases from J, with 7 bases between. Germline V CDR1 and CDR2: SGHRS, YFSETQ. This CDR3 spans 14 amino acids.

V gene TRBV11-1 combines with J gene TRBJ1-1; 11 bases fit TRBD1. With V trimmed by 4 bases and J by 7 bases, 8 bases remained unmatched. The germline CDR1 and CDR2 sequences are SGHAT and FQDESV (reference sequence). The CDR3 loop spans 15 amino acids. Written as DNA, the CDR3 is TGTGCCAGCAGCTCCCGGGACAGGGGGTCACATGAAGCTTTCTTT. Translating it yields CASSSRDRGSHEAFF.

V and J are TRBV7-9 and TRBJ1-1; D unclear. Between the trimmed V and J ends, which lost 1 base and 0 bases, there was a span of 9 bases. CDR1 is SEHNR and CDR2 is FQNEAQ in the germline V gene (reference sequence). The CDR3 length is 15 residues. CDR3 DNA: TGTGCCAGCAGCTTAGGAGGGTTTATGAACACTGAAGCTTTCTTT. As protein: CASSLGGFMNTEAFF.

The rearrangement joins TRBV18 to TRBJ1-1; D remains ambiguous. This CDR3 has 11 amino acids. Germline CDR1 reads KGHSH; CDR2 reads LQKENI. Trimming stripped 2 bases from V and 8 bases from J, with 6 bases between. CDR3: CASSPSEEAFF. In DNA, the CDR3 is TGTGCCAGCTCACCATCCGAGGAAGCTTTCTTT.

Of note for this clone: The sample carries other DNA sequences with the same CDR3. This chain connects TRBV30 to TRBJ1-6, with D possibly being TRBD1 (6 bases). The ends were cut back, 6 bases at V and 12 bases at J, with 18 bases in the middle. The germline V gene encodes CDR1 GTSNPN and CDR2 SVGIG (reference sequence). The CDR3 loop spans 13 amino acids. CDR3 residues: CACPGQGRLPLHF. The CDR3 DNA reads TGTGCCTGTCCGGGGCAGGGGCGGTTACCCCTCCACTTT.

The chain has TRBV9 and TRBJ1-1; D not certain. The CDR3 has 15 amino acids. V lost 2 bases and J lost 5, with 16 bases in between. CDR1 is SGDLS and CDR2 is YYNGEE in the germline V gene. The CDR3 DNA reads TGTGCCAGCAGCGTTTCCGACTCACCGGGAACTGAAGCTTTCTTT. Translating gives CASSVSDSPGTEAFF.

This chain's CDR3 is CASSEPGQAYEQYF. The CDR3 DNA is TGTGCCAGCAGTGAGCCAGGGCAGGCCTACGAGCAGTACTTC. This sequence joins TRBV2 and TRBJ2-7, with D possibly TRBD1 on 5 matching bases. The CDR3 is made up of 14 amino acids. Germline V gene data show CDR1 as SNHLY and CDR2 as FYNNEI. Trimming stripped 3 bases from V and 2 bases from J, with 11 bases between. The variable domain in full, with the rest retrieved from reference TRBV2 and TRBJ2-7, is EPEVTQTPSHQVTQMGQEVILRCVPISNHLYFYWYRQILGQKVEFLVSFYNNEISEKSEIFDDQFSVERPDGSNFTLKIRSTKLEDSAMYFCASSEPGQAYEQYFGPGTRLTVT.

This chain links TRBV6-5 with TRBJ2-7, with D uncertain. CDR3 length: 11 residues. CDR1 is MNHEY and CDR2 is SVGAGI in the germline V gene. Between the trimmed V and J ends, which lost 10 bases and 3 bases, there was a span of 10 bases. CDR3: CATDNFYEQYF. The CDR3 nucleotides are TGTGCCACCGACAATTTCTACGAGCAGTACTTC.